This passage covers 31 T cell receptor beta chains from one sample sequenced in a study of cytomegalovirus exposure and HLA in healthy donors (dated by TCRdb to the late 2010s). Libraries were constructed by the immunoSEQ multiplex PCR assay. A mixture of 60 forward primers for TCR Vbeta segments and 13 reverse primers for TCR Jbeta segments was used in the multiplex PCR. TCRdb provides this immuneACCESS table in a form limited to in-frame rearrangements. Some clones are lacking; in checked studies, under half of them reflect an unresolved V gene, and why the rest are absent is not known. This sample is represented by some 130,000 clones; more than 75% of them were singletons. 2% to 2.5% of the sample goes to the ten largest clones. The material sequenced was PBMCs. The receptors were gathered from a man aged 30 to 39 in good health and CMV-seronegative.

The CDR3 loop reads CASSPRSDRAYEQYF. CDR3 bases: TGTGCCAGCAGCCCGAGATCGGACAGGGCCTACGAGCAGTACTTC. The rearrangement joins TRBV7-8 to TRBJ2-7; TRBD1 aligns across 8 bases. This CDR3 region has 15 residues. The trim removed 5 bases at V and 2 bases at J, leaving 8 bases unmatched. Per the germline V gene, CDR1 is SGHVS and CDR2 is FQNEAQ.

This chain connects TRBV4-3 to TRBJ2-7, with 10 positions matching TRBD2. V was pared by 5 bases and J by 2 bases, with 3 bases of the junction left unmatched. The CDR3 spans 14 residues. CDR1 is LGHNA, CDR2 YSLEER, per germline. The CDR3 loop is CASSLAGGAYEQYF. CDR3 DNA sequence: TGCGCCAGCAGCTTAGCGGGAGGAGCCTACGAGCAGTACTTC.

V usage is TRBV7-7 and J usage is TRBJ2-2, with a possible D match to TRBD1 (6 bases). V was pared by 2 bases and J by 3 bases, with 10 bases between. Germline V gene lookup returns CDR1 SSHAT and CDR2 FNYEAQ (reference sequence). The CDR3 sequence is 15 residues long. The CDR3 here is CASSLSTGHTGELFF. The DNA of the CDR3 is TGTGCCAGCAGCTTAAGCACAGGGCACACCGGGGAGCTGTTTTTT.

This clone was seen once. This chain connects TRBV7-2 to TRBJ1-1, with no clear D. CDR1 SGHTA and CDR2 FQGNSA come from the germline V gene. CDR3 size: 14 residues. V was pared by 5 bases and J by 0 bases, with 10 bases between. CDR3 amino acids: CASSPTNMNTEAFF. The CDR3 nucleotides read TGTGCCAGCAGCCCCACTAATATGAACACTGAAGCTTTCTTT.

This chain links TRBV7-2 with TRBJ1-3, with a possible D match to TRBD1 (5 bases). The CDR3 covers 15 residues. Trimming took 5 bases from V and 1 from J, leaving 12 bases between them. Per the germline V gene, CDR1 is SGHTA and CDR2 is FQGNSA. CDR3: CASSPQEASGNTIYF. The CDR3 DNA sequence: TGTGCCAGCAGCCCACAGGAAGCTTCTGGAAACACCATATATTTT.

The chain has TRBV19 and TRBJ2-1; TRBD1 is a possible D gene (6 bases). Trimming stripped 9 bases from V and 2 bases from J, with 29 bases between. This CDR3 is 19 amino acids long. CDR1 and CDR2 from the germline V gene are LNHDA and SQIVND (reference sequence). The CDR3 sequence: CASEPLGRRGRSPYNEQFF. CDR3 DNA: TGTGCCAGCGAACCTTTGGGAAGAAGGGGGAGAAGTCCCTACAATGAGCAGTTCTTC.

This chain joins TRBV7-2 and TRBJ2-4; D uncertain. The CDR3 sequence is 13 residues long. V lost 1 base and J lost 8, with 9 bases in between. Germline CDR1 SGHTA, CDR2 FQGNSA. CDR3 region: CASSLGAQDIQYF. The DNA of the CDR3 is TGTGCCAGCAGCTTAGGGGCCCAGGACATTCAGTACTTC.

This chain uses TRBV27 with TRBJ2-2, with 11 bases lining up with TRBD1. CDR3 size: 18 residues. From germline, CDR1 is MNHEY and CDR2 SMNVEV (reference sequence). The ends lost 7 bases at V and 4 bases at J; junction bases unmatched: 14. The CDR3 DNA reads TGTGCCAGCAAGGGAGGACAGGGGGCAGAACTAAGCACCGGGGAGCTGTTTTTT. Its protein is CASKGGQGAELSTGELFF.

This chain uses TRBV19 with TRBJ2-3; a possible D gene is TRBD2 (6 bases). Germline lookup yields CDR1 LNHDA and CDR2 SQIVND (reference sequence). The germline V and J ends were trimmed by 6 bases and 5 bases, with 15 bases remaining between them. This CDR3 comprises 14 residues. The CDR3 DNA follows: TGTGCCAGTAGCGACGGGAGTCTGGGAGATACGCAGTATTTT. Translation gives CASSDGSLGDTQYF.

The chain uses TRBV30 and TRBJ1-4; tentative D call: TRBD1 (5 bases). Germline V gene lookup returns CDR1 GTSNPN and CDR2 SVGIG (reference sequence). The CDR3 loop spans 14 amino acids. The V gene lost 1 base and the J gene lost 6 bases, with 12 bases spanning the gap. For the CDR3, the DNA is TGTGCCTGGAGTGCTTTGGGAGGGGATGAAAAACTGTTTTTT. Amino acids: CAWSALGGDEKLFF.

This chain links TRBV28 with TRBJ1-2, with TRBD1 matching over 7 bases. Germline trimming cut 5 bases from V and 3 bases from J; bases unmatched to any gene: 9. The CDR3 consists of 15 residues. Per germline, CDR1 MDHEN and CDR2 SYDVKM. The CDR3 nucleotides are TGTGCCAGCAGTCTGTCGACAGGGAGCTACTATGGCTACACCTTC. It encodes CASSLSTGSYYGYTF.

This chain connects TRBV30 to TRBJ1-3, with TRBD1 matching over 7 bases. CDR3 size: 14 residues. V was pared by 3 bases and J by 0 bases, with 2 bases of the junction left unmatched. CDR1 GTSNPN and CDR2 SVGIG come from the germline V gene (reference sequence). CDR3 bases: TGTGCCTGGAGGGCAGGGGGCTCTGGAAACACCATATATTTT. This gives the protein CAWRAGGSGNTIYF.

The CDR3 loop reads CAIQSGDSYNEQFF. The CDR3 DNA sequence: TGTGCCATCCAGTCGGGGGACTCCTACAATGAGCAGTTCTTC. The chain is built from TRBV10-3 and TRBJ2-1; TRBD2 is a possible D gene (6 bases). Deletions cut 8 bases from V and 0 bases from J, with 11 bases between. CDR3 length equals 14 residues. CDR1 and CDR2 (germline): ENHRY, SYGVKD.

The chain employs TRBV28 and TRBJ1-1, with D possibly matching TRBD1 (5 bases). CDR3 size: 11 residues. V lost 4 bases to trimming and J lost 10 bases, with 10 bases between them. Germline loops: CDR1 MDHEN, CDR2 SYDVKM. This CDR3 reads CASSYGGVAFF. In nucleotides, the CDR3 is TGTGCCAGCAGTTACGGGGGGGTAGCTTTCTTT.

The chain carries TRBV7-7 and TRBJ2-3; a possible D gene is TRBD2 (5 bases). Germline V gene lookup returns CDR1 SSHAT and CDR2 FNYEAQ (reference sequence). Trimming shortened V by 1 base and J by 5 bases, and 13 bases separated the two germline ends. The length of the CDR3 is 15 residues. The CDR3 region has the DNA TGTGCCAGCAGCTTAGGTTTGGGGAGTGTAGATACGCAGTATTTT. The encoded protein is CASSLGLGSVDTQYF.

The chain uses TRBV5-1 and TRBJ1-1; perhaps TRBD1 as D (5 bases). Germline V gives CDR1 SGHRS, CDR2 YFSETQ. CDR3 length: 13 amino acids. V was pared by 2 bases and J by 8 bases, with 13 bases between. The chain's CDR3 is CASSFGAPGEAFF. The CDR3 bases are TGCGCCAGCAGCTTTGGGGCCCCAGGGGAAGCTTTCTTT.

This chain joins TRBV7-8 and TRBJ2-2; D gene uncertain. CDR1 is SGHVS and CDR2 is FQNEAQ in the germline V gene. Trimming took off 3 bases at V and 6 bases at J, with 8 bases between the two ends. This CDR3 is 13 amino acids long. In DNA form, the CDR3 reads TGTGCCAGCAGCTTCCCGGAGCCCGGGGAGCTGTTTTTT. It specifies CASSFPEPGELFF.

The chain carries TRBV11-2 and TRBJ2-1, with D perhaps TRBD2 (6 bases). Between the trimmed V and J ends, which lost 4 bases and 8 bases, there was a span of 18 bases. Germline V gene data show CDR1 as SGHAT and CDR2 as FQNNGV. The CDR3 has 15 residues. CDR3 residues: CASSYSGTPGDEQFF. As DNA, the CDR3 is TGTGCCAGCAGCTATTCCGGGACTCCCGGGGATGAGCAGTTCTTC.

This chain uses TRBV28 with TRBJ1-2; 8 bases are a match to TRBD1. The length of the CDR3 is 15 residues. J lost 4 bases, V lost 5 bases, and 9 bases had no gene match. Germline CDR1 reads MDHEN; CDR2 reads SYDVKM. The DNA of the CDR3 is TGTGCCAGCAGTATTCAACAGGGGGGGGTCTATGGCTACACCTTC. It encodes CASSIQQGGVYGYTF.

This chain uses TRBV27 with TRBJ2-7; 10 positions match TRBD2. Germline-derived CDR1 and CDR2 are MNHEY and SMNVEV (reference sequence). V shed 2 bases, J shed 5 bases, and the junction held 6 bases outside the gene matches. The CDR3 totals 15 residues. The CDR3 loop reads CASSLELAGIHEQYF. CDR3 in DNA: TGTGCCAGCAGTTTAGAACTAGCGGGGATTCACGAGCAGTACTTC.

The chain joins TRBV6-5 to TRBJ1-1; TRBD1 matches at 7 bases. The CDR3 has 13 amino acids. V lost 6 bases, J lost 4 bases, and 5 bases stayed unmatched. Germline V lookup: CDR1 MNHEY, CDR2 SVGAGI. CDR3 residues: CASSLPGGTEAFF. DNA of the CDR3: TGTGCCAGCAGCCTCCCAGGGGGCACTGAAGCTTTCTTT.

This sequence joins TRBV19 and TRBJ2-1; 8 bases fit TRBD2. Trimming removed 7 bases from V and 2 bases from J; junction bases left unmatched: 13. This CDR3 comprises 17 residues. Germline CDR1 LNHDA, CDR2 SQIVND (reference sequence). CDR3: CASKVERSGGPYNEQFF. As DNA, the CDR3 is TGTGCCAGTAAAGTAGAGAGGAGCGGGGGACCCTACAATGAGCAGTTCTTC.

The genes are TRBV30 and TRBJ1-4; D possibly corresponds to TRBD1 (5 bases). The CDR3 runs to 15 residues. Germline CDR1 and CDR2: GTSNPN and SVGIG (reference sequence). V lost 2 bases to trimming and J lost 7 bases, with 17 bases between them. DNA of the CDR3: TGTGCCTGGAGTCAGATAGGCAGGGAGGCTGAAAAACTGTTTTTT. Translating gives CAWSQIGREAEKLFF. The whole variable domain, filled in from reference TRBV30 and TRBJ1-4, reads SQTIHQWPATLVQPVGSPLSLECTVEGTSNPNLYWYRQAAGRGLQLLFYSVGIGQISSEVPQNLSASRPQDRQFILSSKKLLLSDSGFYLCAWSQIGREAEKLFFGSGTQLSVL.

In its sample, this clone was seen a few times. V gene TRBV4-2 combines with J gene TRBJ2-3; possibly TRBD1 for D (6 bases). The length of the CDR3 is 17 residues. CDR1 is LGHNA, CDR2 YNFKEQ, per germline. V was trimmed by 3 bases and J by 5 bases, leaving 21 bases between them. The CDR3 here is CASSQDSGVTLLDTQYF. The CDR3 DNA reads as TGTGCCAGCAGCCAGGACTCAGGGGTTACCCTGTTAGATACGCAGTATTTT.

The chain joins TRBV6-5 to TRBJ2-1; perhaps TRBD2 as D (6 bases). The V and J ends lost 2 bases and 2 bases respectively, with 10 bases between them. CDR1 and CDR2 from the germline V gene are MNHEY and SVGAGI. This CDR3 has 15 residues. CDR3 protein: CASSYGGIAYNEQFF. In DNA, the CDR3 is TGTGCCAGCAGTTACGGAGGGATCGCCTACAATGAGCAGTTCTTC.

This clone was seen a single time. The sample carries other DNA sequences with the same CDR3. The chain links TRBV28 to TRBJ2-7; maybe TRBD2 (5 bases). Germline lookup yields CDR1 MDHEN and CDR2 SYDVKM. This CDR3 has 14 residues. V was trimmed by 2 bases and J by 0 bases, leaving 8 bases between them. The CDR3 nucleotides are TGTGCCAGCAGTTTAGTGGGGAGCTCCTACGAGCAGTACTTC. It specifies CASSLVGSSYEQYF.

The chain carries TRBV9 and TRBJ2-7, with TRBD2 matching over 8 bases. CDR1 and CDR2 (germline): SGDLS, YYNGEE. V lost 0 bases and J lost 2; bases outside the gene matches: 25. The CDR3 consists of 22 residues. The CDR3 loop reads CASSVAPTMGRLARSLPYEQYF. Here the CDR3 DNA reads TGTGCCAGCAGCGTAGCCCCTACTATGGGCAGACTAGCGAGATCCCTGCCCTACGAGCAGTACTTC. Together with reference TRBV9 and TRBJ2-7, the CDR3 gives the full variable domain: DSGVTQTPKHLITATGQRVTLRCSPRSGDLSVYWYQQSLDQGLQFLIQYYNGEERAKGNILERFSAQQFPDLHSELNLSSLELGDSALYFCASSVAPTMGRLARSLPYEQYFGPGTRLTVT.

CDR3 protein: CASSRQSTNEKLFF. The CDR3, as DNA: TGCGCCAGCAGCCGACAATCAACTAATGAAAAACTGTTTTTT. This rearrangement joins TRBV5-1 to TRBJ1-4; D remains ambiguous. The CDR3 is 14 amino acids. Germline-derived CDR1 and CDR2 are SGHRS and YFSETQ. Deletions cut 4 bases from V and 0 bases from J, with 7 bases between.

The sample holds one count of this clone. Other nucleotide sequences from this sample produce the same CDR3. The CDR3, as DNA: TGTGCCAGCAGTTCGGGGACAGCAACCTACGAGCAGTACTTC. Translated, it gives CASSSGTATYEQYF. V is TRBV27 and J is TRBJ2-7, with 7 positions matching TRBD1. Germline-derived CDR1 and CDR2 are MNHEY and SMNVEV (reference sequence). V was pared by 4 bases and J by 2 bases, with 5 bases of the junction left unmatched. The CDR3 extends over 14 amino acids.

This clone has a handful of counts. The chain has TRBV7-2 and TRBJ1-1; possibly TRBD1 for D (5 bases). Germline V gene sequence: CDR1 SGHTA, CDR2 FQGNSA. This CDR3 spans 16 amino acids. V shed 0 bases and J shed 4 bases, with 15 bases lying between them. The CDR3 sequence is CASSLAGTVGGTEAFF. The CDR3 DNA sequence: TGTGCCAGCAGCTTAGCTGGTACGGTGGGGGGCACTGAAGCTTTCTTT.

The gene calls are TRBV28 and TRBJ1-4, with 9 bases aligning to TRBD1. J was trimmed by 8 bases and V by 10 bases; bases with no gene match: 14. The CDR3 has 15 amino acids. CDR1 is MDHEN and CDR2 is SYDVKM in the germline V gene. The CDR3 DNA reads TGTGCCACAGAAACAGGGGGCAGGGGAAGCGAAAAACTGTTTTTT. Encoded protein: CATETGGRGSEKLFF.